This TCR beta chain derives from a study of T cells in Graves' hyperthyroidism and ophthalmopathy. General study points: Model-based prediction identified ophthalmopathy a median about 6.8 months prior to its onset. Peripheral blood also featured most of the thyroid clonotypes expanded above 0.001.

CDR3 length: 17 residues. Per germline, CDR1 MNHEY and CDR2 SMNVEV (reference sequence). J was trimmed by 3 bases and V by 5 bases; bases with no gene match: 9. RNA transcripts were the template for amplifying TCR beta CDR3 regions. The primer set for the first-round RT-PCR of the TCR CDR3 was HTBI. TCRdb reanalysed the multiplex PCR reads using MiXCR and keeps one entry per CDR3 protein. Among approximately 640,000 distinct CDR3 sequences, roughly 17% were seen once, and the ten largest hold less than 20%. Each diagnosis was grounded in clinical symptoms, serum thyroxine and TRAb, thyroid ultrasound, and orbital computed tomography. This clonotype was seen at least ten times. What it recognizes is unknown.

The sequence came from a man aged 50-60 years with Graves' hyperthyroidism. The genes are TRBV27 and TRBJ2-3, with TRBD2 matching 12 bases. Specimen: blood. DNA of the CDR3: TGTGCCAGCAGTCCCCGACTAGCGGGAGTCTTGACAGATACGCAGTATTTT. Amino acids: CASSPRLAGVLTDTQYF.